The clone carrying this T cell receptor beta chain was recorded a few times. CDR1 is SGHRS and CDR2 is YFSETQ in the germline V gene. The CDR3 has 15 residues. After removal of 4 bases from V and 10 bases from J, the junction contained 11 bases not matched to a gene. Described treatment: oral pan-JAK inhibitor, 5-10 mg twice daily. This specimen comes from a study of CD8+ T cells in alopecia areata. RNA was isolated and reverse transcribed to cDNA, the sequencing template. The method was immunoSEQ multiplex PCR; TCRdb's version includes in-frame clones alone and lacks a portion of them. The table includes some 160,000 clones, roughly 65% detected once.

The clonotype was recovered from a human donor with alopecia areata. The sample here was CD4+ T cells sorted from blood, taken at week 4, from a patient treated with tofacitinib. The genes are TRBV5-1 and TRBJ2-1, with 10 nucleotides matching TRBD1. The CDR3: CASSAGQGIPGEQFF. In DNA form, the CDR3 reads TGCGCCAGCAGCGCGGGACAGGGGATCCCTGGGGAGCAGTTCTTC.